This T cell receptor (beta chain) comes out of a study of regulatory T cells in long-lasting Graves disease (dated by TCRdb to about 2021). In the study overall: Antithyroid drugs had been taken for less than 3 months by newly diagnosed Graves' disease patients. This study used TCR sequencing and RNA sequencing of peripheral blood to compare persistent Graves' disease patients against newly diagnosed Graves' disease patients. The study was conducted in China and was registered as a clinical trial. TCR sequencing covered approximately 13 persistent and 20 newly diagnosed Graves' disease patients, about 35 samples in total.

Library preparation was by multiplex PCR. Sequencing used an Illumina HiSeq 4000. TCR beta libraries were built with iRepertoire HTBI primers and Arm-PCR amplification of CDR3 regions. PCR products were gel purified before sequencing. Per the source publication's procedure: Gene usage analysis of CDR3 amino acid clonotypes used the roughly 60 TRBV and fewer than 15 TRBJ segments found across samples. COPE and FqMerger were used to merge the filtered high-quality paired reads into contigs. Contigs were aligned with BLAST to IMGT TRBV, TRBD and TRBJ reference genes, and CDR3 was defined per IMGT. Highly expanded clones were defined as clonotypes with a frequency above 0.1%. Shannon entropy served as the measure of repertoire diversity, while the Gini coefficient captured V-J evenness. A clonotype was considered public if more than one individual shared it. TCRdb itself trimmed the public reads at Q25 with fastp, ran MiXCR and retained productive beta chains. CDR3 protein duplicates are merged, each entry listing the most common genes and DNA. Clone size and V and J calls follow TCRdb, not the original study. For this sample there are about 440,000 distinct CDR3 sequences; 15% appear just once. The ten largest clones capture over 15% of the sample.

The sample's time point, from its label and the paper: newly diagnosed GD, antithyroid drugs for less than 3 months. RNA was extracted from PBMCs in TRIzol for both TCR sequencing and RNA sequencing. The diagnosis of Graves' disease was made according to American Thyroid Association guidelines. Patients were recruited from an endocrinology department in Xi'an, China. Each patient gave approximately 8.8 milliliters of peripheral blood, collected in an EDTA anticoagulant tube. Ficoll Paque Plus density gradient separation was used to isolate PBMCs, and no additional T cell sorting was done. RNA quality was checked with an Agilent 2100 Bioanalyzer and agarose gel, and concentration with a NanoDrop 2000. The study at large found these results: The study examined only peripheral blood because the primary lesion, thyroid tissue, could not be accessed. Persistent disease showed preferential use of TRBV28, TRBJ1-2 and TRBJ2-5, whereas newly diagnosed disease favored TRBV20-1 and TRBJ2-1. As a limitation, the authors acknowledged that the small sample size may reduce accuracy. Compared with newly diagnosed patients, patients with persistent Graves' disease had lower TCR Shannon entropy and fewer highly expanded clones, which suggests clonal expansion. Patients with persistent disease shared more public clonotypes (around 2,500) than newly diagnosed patients did (nearly 1,000). Only the TCR beta chain was sequenced and analyzed.

From the cysteine through the phenylalanine, the CDR3 covers 14 amino acids. Kept here is only the CDR3 DNA, which spans 42 bases and is read in frame from base 1. CDR1 and CDR2 were assigned from the germline V gene (reference sequence) as DFQATT and SNEGSKA. A word on this clonotype: This clone's antigen is unknown. A much larger clone differs by one base, so this may be a read error.

These sequences were also reported in another study, on T cells in Graves' hyperthyroidism and ophthalmopathy. Looking at the second paper: Stable Graves' hyperthyroidism was defined as no progression to ophthalmopathy during 18 months of follow-up. Hyperthyroidism patients were aged 18 to 65 years and newly diagnosed, with disease duration of less than 2 months. The study excluded patients with uncontrolled infections, other autoimmune diseases, pregnancy or lactation. Diagnoses relied on clinical symptoms, serum thyroxine and TRAb, thyroid ultrasound and orbital computed tomography. The first round of RT-PCR for the TCR CDR3 was performed with the HTBI primer set and the Qiagen OneStep RT-PCR kit. Blood samples also contained most of the expanded thyroid clonotypes (frequency above 0.001), which suggests that blood repertoires may reflect thyroid immune responses. A 13 V-J signature model separated ophthalmopathy from stable hyperthyroidism, with nearly 90% sensitivity and roughly 84% specificity in cross-validation and 80%/75% in testing. In validation, progression to ophthalmopathy was predicted by the model with 55% to 71% sensitivity and just over 72% specificity, a median of about 6.8 months before onset. TCR V-J signatures able to tell the groups apart were searched for in a discovery cohort of 90 to 100 patients, of whom roughly 42 had Graves' ophthalmopathy and under 65 had stable Graves' hyperthyroidism. Prospective prediction of ophthalmopathy was tested in an independent validation cohort consisting of 18 hyperthyroidism patients and some 16 patients who later progressed to ophthalmopathy. For training and testing, the approximately 92 patients in the discovery cohort were randomly divided in a 7:3 ratio. In several Graves' hyperthyroidism patients, the study also compared T-cell repertoires from thyroid tissue with T-cell repertoires from blood. After sampling, hyperthyroidism patients received methimazole starting at 30 mg daily, and ophthalmopathy patients received high-dose intravenous methylprednisolone. Libraries were constructed in a second round of multiplex PCR, after which size selection and purification were carried out. Paired-end sequencing of the libraries was performed with 100 bp reads on an Illumina HiSeq2000. SOAPnuke was used to process the raw data, removing reads that contained adapters or uncalled bases, had a mean Phred below 15, or lacked an exact match to the constant primer or identifier. COPE v1.2.5 was used to merge high-quality paired reads, and clonotypes were defined as unique nucleotide sequences. MiTCR v1.1 was used to align clonotypes to the IMGT TRBV, TRBD and TRBJ reference segments. The analysis included only V-J combinations with a frequency above 0.0001, which together covered about 99% of the repertoires. A TCS score was defined as the ratio of F50 (clonal expansion) to E x V (chaos), with BLOSUM62-based TCRdist applied between CDR3 peptides within each V-J. Welch's t-statistics and random forest reduced 450 to 600 V-J features to 10 to 15, which were used in a naive Bayes classifier (R e1071). No statistical method was used to set the sample size in advance, and investigators knew the group allocation. According to the paper, TCR Vbeta CDR3 sequencing was carried out on more than 120 peripheral blood samples, which came from 40 to 45 ophthalmopathy, 75 or so hyperthyroidism and approximately 17 progressor patients.

The sample consisted of peripheral blood mononuclear cells (PBMCs), taken at new diagnosis, from a patient treated with antithyroid drugs. This sequence uses TRBV20-1 and TRBJ1-1; TRBD1 matches 11 bases in the middle. The receptor's source is a woman in her 30s with Graves disease. Donor details come from another sample of the same person, matched by shared clones. The CDR3 protein is CSARKGQGGTGAFF. The nucleotide sequence is given as TGCAGTGCTCGAAAGGGACAGGGGGGGACTGGAGCTTTCTTT.